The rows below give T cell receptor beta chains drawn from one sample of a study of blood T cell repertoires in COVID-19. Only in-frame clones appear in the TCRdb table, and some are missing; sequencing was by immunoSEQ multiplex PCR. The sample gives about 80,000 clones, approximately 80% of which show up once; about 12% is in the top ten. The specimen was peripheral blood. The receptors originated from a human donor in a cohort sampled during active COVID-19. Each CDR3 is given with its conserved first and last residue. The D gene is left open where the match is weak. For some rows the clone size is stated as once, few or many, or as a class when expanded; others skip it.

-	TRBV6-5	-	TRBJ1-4	CASSYSGGSNEKLFF	TGTGCCAGCAGTTACTCTGGCGGATCTAATGAAAAACTGTTTTTT
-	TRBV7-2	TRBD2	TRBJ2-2	CASSQPSGGAGTGELFF	TGTGCCAGCAGCCAACCTAGCGGGGGGGCCGGCACCGGGGAGCTGTTTTTT
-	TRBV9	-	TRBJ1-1	CASSVDGAGIYEAFF	TGTGCCAGCAGCGTAGATGGTGCCGGGATTTATGAAGCTTTCTTT
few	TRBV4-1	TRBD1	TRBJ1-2	CASSQGQTYGYTF	TGCGCCAGCAGCCAGGGACAGACCTATGGCTACACCTTC
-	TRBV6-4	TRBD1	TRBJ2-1	CASSRTGAGYEQFF	TGTGCCAGCAGTAGGACAGGGGCCGGCTATGAGCAGTTCTTC
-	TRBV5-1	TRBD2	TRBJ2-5	CASSSGTSVRETQYF	TGCGCCAGCAGCTCCGGGACTAGCGTTAGAGAGACCCAGTACTTC
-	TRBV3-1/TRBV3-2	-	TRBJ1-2	CASRKGRGYTF	TGTGCCAGCAGGAAGGGGCGCGGCTACACCTTC
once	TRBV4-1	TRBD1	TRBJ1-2	CASSPKQIAGGTGGDGYTF	TGCGCCAGCAGCCCCAAACAGATCGCAGGGGGGACTGGTGGCGATGGCTACACCTTC
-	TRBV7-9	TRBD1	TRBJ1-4	CASSPGQTIPTNEKLFF	TGTGCCAGCAGCCCGGGACAGACGATCCCAACTAATGAAAAACTGTTTTTT
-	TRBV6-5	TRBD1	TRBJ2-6	CASSQGATGANVLTF	TGTGCCAGCAGTCAGGGGGCGACTGGGGCCAACGTCCTGACTTTC
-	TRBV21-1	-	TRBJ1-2	CASSNLRTACLNYGYTF	TGTGCCAGCAGCAACCTCCGGACAGCTTGTCTTAACTATGGCTACACCTTC
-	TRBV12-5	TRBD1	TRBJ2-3	CASGQDRGRTDTQYF	TGTGCTAGTGGACAGGACAGGGGGCGCACAGATACGCAGTATTTT
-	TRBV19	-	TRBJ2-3	CASSSGVADTQYF	TGTGCCAGTAGTTCCGGGGTAGCAGATACGCAGTATTTT